This TCR beta chain was documented in a study of blood T cells in healthy people across ages. With respect to this clonotype: Its matching antigen is unknown.

Per sample, extraction of total RNA gave at least 5.5 micrograms in every case. Sample-barcoded 5' priming and a J-beta primer mix drove a second PCR of roughly 7 to 11 cycles. Every cDNA was tagged by a template-switch adaptor with 12 random nucleotides. TCRdb reprocessed the 5' RACE reads with MiXCR, giving one entry per CDR3 protein. The data show approximately 810,000 distinct CDR3 sequences, about 30% seen once. Study observations and caveats: Calculation of diversity from one million T cells yielded estimates considered to be underestimates. CMV status of donors was not determined, possibly confounding expanded clonotype changes.

Sequencing was done on a sample of blood. The clonotype comes from a woman over 75 in good health.

CDR3 protein: CASSPLGQGAKNIQYF. The CDR3, as DNA: TGTGCCAGCAGCCCCCTCGGACAGGGGGCCAAAAACATTCAGTACTTC. This chain joins TRBV3-1 and TRBJ2-4; the match to TRBD1 covers 9 bases. This CDR3 spans 16 amino acids. Germline values: CDR1 LGHDT, CDR2 YNNKEL (reference sequence). V trimming: 4 bases; J trimming: 1 base; junction bases outside the gene matches: 5.